This T cell receptor (beta chain) was sequenced in a study of blood T cell repertoires in COVID-19. The data were produced by immunoSEQ multiplex PCR, yet TCRdb's version contains in-frame clones alone and is incomplete. The top ten clones hold under 1.1% of a sample with around 300,000 clones, almost 90% of them seen once. CDR1 is LNHNV, CDR2 YYDKDF, per germline (reference sequence). The CDR3 is made up of 17 amino acids. V gave up 5 bases and J gave up 9 bases; unmatched junction bases: 19. Seattle patients were enrolled while actively infected and followed longitudinally. This chain connects TRBV15 to TRBJ2-1; 7 bases line up with TRBD2. The TCR comes from a woman aged 40 to 50 with COVID-19, enrolled during active disease. Specimen: peripheral blood. The CDR3: CATSGRTRSRGGGEQFF. CDR3 DNA sequence: TGTGCCACCAGCGGGAGGACTAGATCCCGTGGGGGGGGTGAGCAGTTCTTC.